This entry lists 7 T cell receptor beta chains sequenced from one sample in a study of CD8 T cells in Susac syndrome. Random hexamers served to reverse transcribe roughly 0.5 to 1 ug RNA. MiXCR, run by TCRdb on the immunoSEQ multiplex PCR reads, gives a single entry per CDR3 protein. The sample holds 95,000 to 150,000 distinct CDR3 sequences, around 94% seen once. Sample: CD4+ T cells from PBMCs. These receptors all stem from a human donor in good health.

The chain has TRBV9 and TRBJ2-3; D is ambiguous. The CDR3 runs to 14 residues. V dropped 0 bases and J dropped 1 base, with 6 bases sitting between them. The germline V gene has CDR1 SGDLS and CDR2 YYNGEE. The CDR3 DNA follows: TGTGCCAGCAGCGTAGGACTTGGCACAGATACGCAGTATTTT. Translation: CASSVGLGTDTQYF.

This clonotype was counted a single time. The chain employs TRBV20-1 and TRBJ2-1; 8 bases fit TRBD2. CDR3 length: 17 amino acids. Germline V lookup: CDR1 DFQATT, CDR2 SNEGSKA (reference sequence). J lost 0 bases, V lost 5 bases, and 12 bases had no gene match. The CDR3 coding sequence is TGCAGTGCTCTAGCGGGTCCTCCCCTAAGCTCCTACAATGAGCAGTTCTTC. Translating gives CSALAGPPLSSYNEQFF.

This chain uses TRBV16 with TRBJ1-1, with D unresolved. Trimming stripped 1 base from V and 0 bases from J, with 6 bases between. From germline, CDR1 is KGHSY and CDR2 FQNENV. The CDR3 contains 14 residues. The CDR3, as DNA: TGTGCCAGCAGCCAATTTACACTGAACACTGAAGCTTTCTTT. It specifies CASSQFTLNTEAFF. The variable domain in full, with the rest retrieved from reference TRBV16 and TRBJ1-1, is GEEVAQTPKHLVRGEGQKAKLYCAPIKGHSYVFWYQQVLKNEFKFLISFQNENVFDETGMPKERFSAKCLPNSPCSLEIQATKLEDSAVYFCASSQFTLNTEAFFGQGTRLTVV.

The DNA for the CDR3 is TGTGCCAGCAGTTTATCGATGTGGAAGGGGGCGCATGCTGGGGCCAACGTCCTGACTTTC. Amino acid sequence: CASSLSMWKGAHAGANVLTF. V usage is TRBV27 and J usage is TRBJ2-6, with 7 positions matching TRBD1. Per germline, CDR1 MNHEY and CDR2 SMNVEV (reference sequence). Trimming removed 0 bases from V and 2 bases from J; junction bases left unmatched: 13. The CDR3 contains 20 residues.

The rearrangement joins TRBV15 to TRBJ2-5, with 8 bases aligning to TRBD1. V was clipped by 4 bases and J by 5 bases; unmatched bases: 21. Germline V gene data show CDR1 as LNHNV and CDR2 as YYDKDF (reference sequence). The CDR3 is 19 residues long. The CDR3 bases are TGTGCCACCAGCACAGAGTACGGTAACAGGGGGTCTCCGAGGGAGACCCAGTACTTC. Protein sequence: CATSTEYGNRGSPRETQYF.

The chain links TRBV2 to TRBJ1-5; D may be TRBD1 (5 bases). The CDR3 spans 14 residues. The ends were cut back, 2 bases at V and 2 bases at J, with 7 bases in the middle. The germline gives CDR1 SNHLY, CDR2 FYNNEI. The CDR3 region has the DNA TGTGCCAGCAGTGAACAGGGCGGCAATCAGCCCCAGCATTTT. It specifies CASSEQGGNQPQHF.

This rearrangement joins TRBV29-1 to TRBJ2-1; 10 bases line up with TRBD2. This CDR3 region has 15 residues. From germline, CDR1 is SQVTM and CDR2 ANQGSEA. V dropped 5 bases and J dropped 7; count of bases not matched to a gene: 11. CDR3 coding DNA: TGCAGCGTTTTATCTAGCGGGAGACGTGGGAATGAGCAGTTCTTC. Translation: CSVLSSGRRGNEQFF.